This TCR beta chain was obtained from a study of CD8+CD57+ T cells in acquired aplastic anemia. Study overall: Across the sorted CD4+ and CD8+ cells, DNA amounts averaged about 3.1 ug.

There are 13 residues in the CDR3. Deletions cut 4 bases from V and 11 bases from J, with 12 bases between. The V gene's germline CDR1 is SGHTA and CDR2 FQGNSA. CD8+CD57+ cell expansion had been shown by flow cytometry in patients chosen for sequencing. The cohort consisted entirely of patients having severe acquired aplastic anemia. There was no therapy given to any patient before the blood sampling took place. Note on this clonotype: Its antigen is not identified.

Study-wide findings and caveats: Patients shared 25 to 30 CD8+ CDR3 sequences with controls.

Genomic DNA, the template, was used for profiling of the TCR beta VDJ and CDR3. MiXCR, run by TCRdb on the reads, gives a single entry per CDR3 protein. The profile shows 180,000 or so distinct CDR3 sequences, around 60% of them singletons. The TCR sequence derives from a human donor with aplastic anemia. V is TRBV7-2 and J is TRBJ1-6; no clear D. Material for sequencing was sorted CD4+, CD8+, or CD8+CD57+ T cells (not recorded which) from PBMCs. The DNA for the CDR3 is TGTGCCAGCAGCTCTCCTAGGTCGGCACCCCTCCACTTT. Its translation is CASSSPRSAPLHF. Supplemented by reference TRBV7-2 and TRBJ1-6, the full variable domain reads GAGVSQSPSNKVTEKGKDVELRCDPISGHTALYWYRQSLGQGLEFLIYFQGNSAPDKSGLPSDRFSAERTGGSVSTLTIQRTQQEDSAVYLCASSSPRSAPLHFGNGTRLTVT.